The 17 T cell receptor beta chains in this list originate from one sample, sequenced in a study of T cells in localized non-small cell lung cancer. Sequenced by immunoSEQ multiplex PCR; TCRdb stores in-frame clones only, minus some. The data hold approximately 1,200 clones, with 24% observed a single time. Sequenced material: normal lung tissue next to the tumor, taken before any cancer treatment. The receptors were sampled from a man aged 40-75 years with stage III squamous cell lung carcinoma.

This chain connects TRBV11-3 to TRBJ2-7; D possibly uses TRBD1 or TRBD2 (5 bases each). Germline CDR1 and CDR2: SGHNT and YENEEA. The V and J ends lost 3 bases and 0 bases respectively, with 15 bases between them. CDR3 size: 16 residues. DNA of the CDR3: TGTGCCAGCAGCTTGAGGGGCGGGTTGAGCTCCTACGAGCAGTACTTC. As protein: CASSLRGGLSSYEQYF.

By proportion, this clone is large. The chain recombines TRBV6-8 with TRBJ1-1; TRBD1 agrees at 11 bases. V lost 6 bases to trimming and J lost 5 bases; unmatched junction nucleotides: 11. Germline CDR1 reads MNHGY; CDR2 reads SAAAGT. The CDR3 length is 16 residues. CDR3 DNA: TGTGCCAGCAGCCTTGGACAGGGGGCGTCTTGGACTGAAGCTTTCTTT. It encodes CASSLGQGASWTEAFF.

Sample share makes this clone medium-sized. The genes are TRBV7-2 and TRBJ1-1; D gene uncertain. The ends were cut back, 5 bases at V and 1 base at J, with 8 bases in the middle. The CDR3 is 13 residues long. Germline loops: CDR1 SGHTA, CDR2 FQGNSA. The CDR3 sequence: CASSLEGNTEAFF. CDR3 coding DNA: TGTGCCAGCAGCCTCGAGGGGAACACTGAAGCTTTCTTT. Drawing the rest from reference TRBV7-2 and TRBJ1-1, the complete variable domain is GAGVSQSPSNKVTEKGKDVELRCDPISGHTALYWYRQSLGQGLEFLIYFQGNSAPDKSGLPSDRFSAERTGGSVSTLTIQRTQQEDSAVYLCASSLEGNTEAFFGQGTRLTVV.

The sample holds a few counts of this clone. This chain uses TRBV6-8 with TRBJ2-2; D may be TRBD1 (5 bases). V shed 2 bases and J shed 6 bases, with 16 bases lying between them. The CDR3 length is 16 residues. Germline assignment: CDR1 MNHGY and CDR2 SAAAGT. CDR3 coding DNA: TGTGCCAGCAGTTACGCGTCTGGGGCCCCCCCCGGGGAGCTGTTTTTT. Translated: CASSYASGAPPGELFF.

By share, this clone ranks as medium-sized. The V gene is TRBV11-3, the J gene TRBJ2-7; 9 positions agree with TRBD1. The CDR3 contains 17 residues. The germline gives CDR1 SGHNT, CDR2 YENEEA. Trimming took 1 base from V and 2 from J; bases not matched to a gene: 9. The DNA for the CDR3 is TGTGCCAGCAGCTTAGGGGGACAGGGAGCTAAACCCTACGAGCAGTACTTC. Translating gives CASSLGGQGAKPYEQYF.

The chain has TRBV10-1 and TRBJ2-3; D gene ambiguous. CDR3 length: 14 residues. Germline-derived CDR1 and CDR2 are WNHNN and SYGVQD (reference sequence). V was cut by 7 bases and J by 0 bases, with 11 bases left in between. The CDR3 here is CASMDDSSTDTQYF. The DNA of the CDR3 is TGCGCCAGCATGGACGACTCGAGCACAGATACGCAGTATTTT.

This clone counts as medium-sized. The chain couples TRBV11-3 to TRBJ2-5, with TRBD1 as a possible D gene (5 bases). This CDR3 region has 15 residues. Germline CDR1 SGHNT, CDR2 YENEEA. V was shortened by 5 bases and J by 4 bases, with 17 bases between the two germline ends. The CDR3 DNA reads TGTGCCAGCAGCCCACCTAAGGGGTGGGGAGAGACCCAGTACTTC. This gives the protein CASSPPKGWGETQYF.

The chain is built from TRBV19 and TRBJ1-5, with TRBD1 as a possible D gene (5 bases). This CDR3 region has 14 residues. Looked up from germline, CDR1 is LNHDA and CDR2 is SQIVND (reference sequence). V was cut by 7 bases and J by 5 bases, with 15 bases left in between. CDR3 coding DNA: TGTGCCAGTATGCCCCGACGACAGTATCAGCCCCAGCATTTT. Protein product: CASMPRRQYQPQHF. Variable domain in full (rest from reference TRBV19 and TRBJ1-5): DGGITQSPKYLFRKEGQNVTLSCEQNLNHDAMYWYRQDPGQGLRLIYYSQIVNDFQKGDIAEGYSVSREKKESFPLTVTSAQKNPTAFYLCASMPRRQYQPQHFGDGTRLSIL.

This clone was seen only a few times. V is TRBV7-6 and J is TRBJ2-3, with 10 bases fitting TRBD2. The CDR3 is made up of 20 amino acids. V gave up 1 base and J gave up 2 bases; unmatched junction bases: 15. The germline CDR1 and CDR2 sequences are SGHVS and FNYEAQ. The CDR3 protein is CASSLVVIAGGFLLTDTQYF. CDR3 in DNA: TGTGCCAGCAGCTTAGTGGTGATAGCGGGGGGCTTTTTGCTCACAGATACGCAGTATTTT.

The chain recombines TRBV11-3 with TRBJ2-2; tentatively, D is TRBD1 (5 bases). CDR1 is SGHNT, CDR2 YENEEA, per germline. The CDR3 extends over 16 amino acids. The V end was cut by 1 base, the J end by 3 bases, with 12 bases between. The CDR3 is CASSLVAGWYTGELFF. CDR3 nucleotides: TGTGCCAGCAGCTTAGTGGCAGGGTGGTACACCGGGGAGCTGTTTTTT.

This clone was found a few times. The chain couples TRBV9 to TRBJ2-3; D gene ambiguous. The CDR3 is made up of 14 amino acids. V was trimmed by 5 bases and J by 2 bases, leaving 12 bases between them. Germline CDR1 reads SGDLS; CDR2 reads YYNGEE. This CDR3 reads CASSVSATTDTQYF. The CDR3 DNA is TGTGCCAGCAGTGTCTCGGCCACCACAGATACGCAGTATTTT. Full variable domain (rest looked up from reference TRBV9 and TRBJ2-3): DSGVTQTPKHLITATGQRVTLRCSPRSGDLSVYWYQQSLDQGLQFLIQYYNGEERAKGNILERFSAQQFPDLHSELNLSSLELGDSALYFCASSVSATTDTQYFGPGTRLTVL.

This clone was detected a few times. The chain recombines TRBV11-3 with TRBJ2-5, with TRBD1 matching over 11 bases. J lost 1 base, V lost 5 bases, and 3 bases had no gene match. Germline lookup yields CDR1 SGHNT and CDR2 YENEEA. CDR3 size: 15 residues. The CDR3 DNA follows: TGTGCCAGCAGCCCCGGGACAGGGGGCCAAGAGACCCAGTACTTC. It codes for CASSPGTGGQETQYF.

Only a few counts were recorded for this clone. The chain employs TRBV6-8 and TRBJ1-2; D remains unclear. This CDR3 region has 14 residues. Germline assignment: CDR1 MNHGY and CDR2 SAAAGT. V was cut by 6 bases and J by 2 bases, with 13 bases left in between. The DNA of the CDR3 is TGTGCCAGCAGACCCGGGGTGGGGAACTATGGCTACACCTTC. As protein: CASRPGVGNYGYTF.

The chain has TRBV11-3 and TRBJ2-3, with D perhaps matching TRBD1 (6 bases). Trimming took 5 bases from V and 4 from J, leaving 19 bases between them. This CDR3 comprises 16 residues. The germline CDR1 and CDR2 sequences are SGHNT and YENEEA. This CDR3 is CASSPQRWGRADTQYF. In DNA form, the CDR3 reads TGTGCCAGCAGCCCCCAAAGGTGGGGGCGGGCAGATACGCAGTATTTT.

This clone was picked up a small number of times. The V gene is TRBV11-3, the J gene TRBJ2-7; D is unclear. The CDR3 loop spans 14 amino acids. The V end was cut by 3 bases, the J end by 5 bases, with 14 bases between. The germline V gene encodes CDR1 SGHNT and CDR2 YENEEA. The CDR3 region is CASSFSQPANEQYF. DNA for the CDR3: TGTGCCAGCAGCTTTTCCCAGCCAGCTAACGAGCAGTACTTC. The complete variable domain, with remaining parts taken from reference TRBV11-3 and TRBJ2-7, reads EAGVVQSPRYKIIEKKQPVAFWCNPISGHNTLYWYLQNLGQGPELLIRYENEEAVDDSQLPKDRFSAERLKGVDSTLKIQPAELGDSAVYLCASSFSQPANEQYFGPGTRLTVT.

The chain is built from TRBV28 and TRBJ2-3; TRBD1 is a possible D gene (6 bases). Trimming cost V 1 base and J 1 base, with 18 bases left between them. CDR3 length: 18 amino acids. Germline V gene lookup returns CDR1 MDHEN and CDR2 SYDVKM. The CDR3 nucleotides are TGTGCCAGCAGTTTATTCGGAGGTGGCAGGGGTGGCACAGATACGCAGTATTTT. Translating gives CASSLFGGGRGGTDTQYF. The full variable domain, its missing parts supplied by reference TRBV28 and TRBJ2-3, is DVKVTQSSRYLVKRTGEKVFLECVQDMDHENMFWYRQDPGLGLRLIYFSYDVKMKEKGDIPEGYSVSREKKERFSLILESASTNQTSMYLCASSLFGGGRGGTDTQYFGPGTRLTVL.

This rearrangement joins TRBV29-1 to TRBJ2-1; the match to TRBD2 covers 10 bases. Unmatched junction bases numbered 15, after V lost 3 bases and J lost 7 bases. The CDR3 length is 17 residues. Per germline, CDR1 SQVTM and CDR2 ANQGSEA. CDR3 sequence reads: CSVDGLAGVGDGNEQFF. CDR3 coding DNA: TGCAGCGTTGATGGGCTAGCGGGAGTCGGGGATGGAAATGAGCAGTTCTTC.